These 30 T cell receptor beta chains share one sample of origin, sequenced in a study of CD8 T cells in ankylosing spondylitis (dated by TCRdb to the late 2010s). Library preparation used 5' RACE. TCRdb records Illumina HiSeq 2500 as the sequencer. The public reads were run again by TCRdb, first through fastp at Q25 and then through MiXCR, and only productive beta chains were kept. Rows are combined by CDR3 protein, so each entry shows the most common genes and DNA. The sample table holds a few hundred thousand distinct CDR3 sequences, of which more than 20% were seen once. Around 13% of the sample belongs to the ten largest clones. The sequenced sample consisted of blood, either unsorted or a sorted T cell fraction (not recorded which). These receptors came from a male donor with ankylosing spondylitis or in good health (not recorded which).

The V call is TRBV27, the J call TRBJ2-1; perhaps TRBD1 as D (6 bases). The CDR3 has 16 amino acids. V was shortened by 5 bases and J by 2 bases, with 16 bases between the two germline ends. In germline, CDR1 is MNHEY, CDR2 SMNVEV (reference sequence). CDR3 residues: CASSTAGALTYNEQFF. CDR3 sequence (DNA): TGTGCCAGCAGTACCGCAGGGGCCCTCACCTACAATGAGCAGTTCTTC.

The V gene is TRBV28, the J gene TRBJ2-7, with 7 bases matching TRBD1. CDR3 length: 14 residues. In germline, CDR1 is MDHEN, CDR2 SYDVKM. The V and J ends lost 6 bases and 3 bases, in that order; junction bases with no gene match: 8. The CDR3, as DNA: TGTGCCAGCAGCATAGACAGGGCTGTCTACGAGCAGTACTTC. Its protein product is CASSIDRAVYEQYF.

The chain recombines TRBV12-3 or TRBV12-4 with TRBJ2-3; D possibly corresponds to TRBD2 (7 bases). This CDR3 comprises 15 residues. Trimming removed 3 bases at V and 7 bases at J, with 17 bases between. CDR3 region: CASSFVGGPEHTQYF. CDR3 sequence (DNA): TGTGCCAGCAGTTTCGTGGGGGGGCCTGAGCATACGCAGTATTTT.

The chain combines TRBV14 with TRBJ2-7; D call uncertain. V gave up 1 base and J gave up 2 bases, with 12 bases separating them. Germline V CDR1 and CDR2: SGHDN, FVKESK. The length of the CDR3 is 15 residues. CDR3 region: CASSQAEYPTYEQYF. CDR3 bases: TGTGCCAGCAGCCAAGCCGAATACCCCACCTACGAGCAGTACTTC.

V gene TRBV5-1 combines with J gene TRBJ1-6; tentatively, D is TRBD1 (6 bases). Germline V gene sequence: CDR1 SGHRS, CDR2 YFSETQ. The germline V and J ends were trimmed by 0 bases and 5 bases, with 6 bases remaining between them. CDR3 size: 14 residues. The chain's CDR3 is CASSLGTDNSPLHF. The CDR3 DNA is TGCGCCAGCAGCTTGGGGACAGATAATTCACCCCTCCACTTT.

The DNA for the CDR3 is TGCAGTGCTAGAGGGACTAGCGGGGGGGCGTATGATGAGCAGTTCTTC. Protein product: CSARGTSGGAYDEQFF. The chain employs TRBV20-1 and TRBJ2-1, with 15 bases fitting TRBD2. V dropped 1 base and J dropped 8; count of bases not matched to a gene: 6. Germline V gene lookup returns CDR1 DFQATT and CDR2 SNEGSKA (reference sequence). The CDR3 extends over 16 amino acids.

This clonotype showed up just a few times. The rearrangement links TRBV4-1 to TRBJ2-2; TRBD2 is a possible D gene (5 bases). Per the germline V gene, CDR1 is MGHRA and CDR2 is YSYEKL. The length of the CDR3 is 16 residues. Trimming removed 0 bases from V and 0 bases from J, with 8 bases in between. In nucleotides, the CDR3 is TGCGCCAGCAGCCAAGAGCCAGCGGCGAACACCGGGGAGCTGTTTTTT. Protein: CASSQEPAANTGELFF.

The J gene is TRBJ2-7, the V gene TRBV7-9; D gene uncertain. Germline V gives CDR1 SEHNR, CDR2 FQNEAQ (reference sequence). The CDR3 length is 12 residues. Trimming took off 10 bases at V and 3 bases at J, with 13 bases between the two ends. Written as DNA, the CDR3 is TGTGCCAATCGAGGCGAAGACTACGAGCAGTACTTC. As protein: CANRGEDYEQYF.

This clonotype was observed a few times. V usage is TRBV20-1 and J usage is TRBJ2-5, with D perhaps matching TRBD1 (7 bases). V was shortened by 3 bases and J by 5 bases, with 16 bases between the two germline ends. The CDR3 runs 14 residues. CDR1 DFQATT and CDR2 SNEGSKA come from the germline V gene (reference sequence). The CDR3: CSARGRQGGETQYF. For the CDR3, the DNA is TGCAGTGCTAGGGGCAGGCAGGGGGGCGAGACCCAGTACTTC.

This clonotype showed up just a few times. The chain recombines TRBV2 with TRBJ2-1; D remains unclear. CDR1 and CDR2 (germline): SNHLY, FYNNEI. Trimming pared 7 bases from V and 4 bases from J, leaving 14 bases between. This CDR3 has 14 residues. The CDR3 coding sequence is TGTGCCAGCAAGGACGCAGGCCTATACAATGAGCAGTTCTTC. Translated, it gives CASKDAGLYNEQFF.

The chain has TRBV7-9 and TRBJ2-3; 8 positions match TRBD2. V shed 7 bases and J 0 bases; nucleotides not matched to a gene: 6. CDR1 and CDR2 from the germline V gene are SEHNR and FQNEAQ (reference sequence). The CDR3 runs 15 residues. The CDR3 coding sequence is TGTGCCAGCACCCCGGGGACTAGTAGCACAGATACGCAGTATTTT. This translates into CASTPGTSSTDTQYF.

The chain combines TRBV11-2 with TRBJ2-3, with 7 positions matching TRBD1. The CDR3 loop spans 15 amino acids. Germline lookup yields CDR1 SGHAT and CDR2 FQNNGV. The trim removed 6 bases at V and 2 bases at J, leaving 8 bases unmatched. Here the CDR3 reads CASSVPGQFTDTQYF. The CDR3 nucleotides are TGTGCCAGCAGTGTCCCGGGACAGTTCACAGATACGCAGTATTTT.

The sample holds a few counts of this clonotype. The chain links TRBV20-1 to TRBJ1-1; D uncertain. Per germline, CDR1 DFQATT and CDR2 SNEGSKA (reference sequence). There are 13 residues in the CDR3. The germline V and J ends were trimmed by 6 bases and 0 bases, with 11 bases remaining between them. The DNA of the CDR3 is TGCAGTGCGAGGGCAGACATGAACACTGAAGCTTTCTTT. It is translated as CSARADMNTEAFF.

This chain joins TRBV29-1 and TRBJ2-1; D unclear. The CDR3 is made up of 11 amino acids. Between the trimmed V and J ends, which lost 7 bases and 4 bases, there was a span of 8 bases. The V gene's germline CDR1 is SQVTM and CDR2 ANQGSEA. The CDR3 coding sequence is TGCAGCGCCCGAACTTACAATGAGCAGTTCTTC. It is translated as CSARTYNEQFF.

This chain joins TRBV7-9 and TRBJ2-3; the match to TRBD1 covers 10 bases. The V and J ends lost 2 bases and 4 bases, in that order; junction bases with no gene match: 6. The CDR3 has 16 residues. Germline CDR1 is SEHNR and CDR2 is FQNEAQ (reference sequence). For the CDR3, the DNA is TGTGCCAGCAGCTTAAGTGCGACAGGGGGCGCAGATACGCAGTATTTT. This translates into CASSLSATGGADTQYF.

This clonotype was seen a few times. The rearrangement uses TRBV11-2 and TRBJ2-5; D ambiguous. The CDR3 sequence is 15 residues long. Germline loops: CDR1 SGHAT, CDR2 FQNNGV. Trimming took off 5 bases at V and 3 bases at J, with 16 bases between the two ends. The CDR3 protein is CASSTSPPVEETQYF. The CDR3 DNA reads TGTGCCAGCAGCACATCGCCTCCCGTGGAAGAGACCCAGTACTTC.

This clonotype has a handful of counts. This chain links TRBV20-1 with TRBJ2-7; unclear D gene. The CDR3 runs to 14 residues. Looked up from germline, CDR1 is DFQATT and CDR2 is SNEGSKA (reference sequence). With 0 bases removed from V and 7 bases from J, the gap between germline ends came to 16 bases. CDR3 DNA sequence: TGCAGTGCTAGAGATTTCGAGGCCCTGGGGGAGCAGTACTTC. Translating it yields CSARDFEALGEQYF.

This clonotype was counted only a few times. The chain uses TRBV6-1 and TRBJ1-3; TRBD1 might be the D (5 bases). From germline, CDR1 is MNHNS and CDR2 SASEGT. Trimming removed 5 bases at V and 2 bases at J, with 10 bases between. This CDR3 is 14 amino acids long. This CDR3 reads CASSPWGPGNTIYF. The DNA for the CDR3 is TGTGCCAGCAGTCCGTGGGGCCCTGGAAACACCATATATTTT.

The rearrangement joins TRBV20-1 to TRBJ2-7; 7 bases line up with TRBD2. V shed 5 bases and J 2 bases; nucleotides not matched to a gene: 12. Germline V gene lookup returns CDR1 DFQATT and CDR2 SNEGSKA (reference sequence). The CDR3 consists of 15 residues. The CDR3 region is CSAGTTLGGTYEQYF. The CDR3 nucleotides read TGCAGTGCTGGGACTACCCTGGGGGGTACCTACGAGCAGTACTTC.

This clonotype was seen only a few times. The CDR3 DNA follows: TGTGCCACCAGTGACCCGATGGACAGTTACAATGAGCAGTTCTTC. Protein sequence: CATSDPMDSYNEQFF. The rearrangement joins TRBV24-1 to TRBJ2-1; the D gene is possibly TRBD1 (6 bases). Trimming removed 4 bases from V and 4 bases from J, with 13 bases in between. The germline V gene has CDR1 KGHDR and CDR2 SFDVKD. CDR3 length equals 15 residues.

The chain links TRBV27 to TRBJ2-6; the match to TRBD2 covers 9 bases. V was clipped by 1 base and J by 2 bases; unmatched bases: 3. This CDR3 contains 17 residues. The germline gives CDR1 MNHEY, CDR2 SMNVEV (reference sequence). The CDR3 loop is CASSLLAGGPGANVLTF. Here the CDR3 DNA reads TGTGCCAGCAGTTTATTGGCGGGGGGGCCTGGGGCCAACGTCCTGACTTTC.

This sequence joins TRBV4-1 and TRBJ2-1; 11 bases match TRBD2. J lost 0 bases, V lost 4 bases, and 5 bases had no gene match. Per the germline V gene, CDR1 is MGHRA and CDR2 is YSYEKL. This CDR3 is built from 17 residues. CDR3 loop: CASSPSGLAASYNEQFF. The CDR3, as DNA: TGCGCCAGCAGCCCCTCGGGACTAGCGGCCTCCTACAATGAGCAGTTCTTC.

The chain couples TRBV12-3 or TRBV12-4 to TRBJ2-3, with D tentatively TRBD2 (6 bases). The CDR3 spans 14 residues. V shed 8 bases and J shed 6 bases, with 18 bases lying between them. The DNA of the CDR3 is TGTGCCAGCGGCGGGACGGGGCTGACGGATACGCAGTATTTT. Its translation: CASGGTGLTDTQYF.

This chain connects TRBV5-1 to TRBJ2-1; D might be TRBD2 (5 bases). Germline values: CDR1 SGHRS, CDR2 YFSETQ. The V and J ends lost 7 bases and 9 bases respectively, with 26 bases between them. The CDR3 loop spans 16 amino acids. CDR3 sequence: CASAYALGNLGSEQFF. CDR3 nucleotide sequence: TGCGCCAGCGCTTACGCCCTAGGGAATCTTGGGAGTGAGCAGTTCTTC.

This chain uses TRBV12-3 or TRBV12-4 with TRBJ2-3; TRBD2 aligns across 9 bases. The CDR3 covers 17 residues. V gave up 3 bases and J gave up 1 base; unmatched junction bases: 8. CDR3 bases: TGTGCCAGCAGTTTGGAGCGGGGGGCCGTCCGCACAGATACGCAGTATTTT. It is translated as CASSLERGAVRTDTQYF.

This clonotype was seen only a few times. V usage is TRBV7-6 and J usage is TRBJ1-6; D gene unclear. The CDR3 is made up of 14 amino acids. Germline V lookup: CDR1 SGHVS, CDR2 FNYEAQ. Trimming took off 7 bases at V and 2 bases at J, with 9 bases between the two ends. The CDR3 DNA reads TGTGCCAGCACCCTGGCCCCCTATAATTCACCCCTCCACTTT. Protein product: CASTLAPYNSPLHF.

This chain joins TRBV9 and TRBJ2-1; D remains ambiguous. V lost 0 bases to trimming and J lost 4 bases, with 11 bases between them. The CDR3 totals 15 residues. Germline V gives CDR1 SGDLS, CDR2 YYNGEE. The CDR3 DNA reads TGTGCCAGCAGCGTAGTGGACGGGCCATACAATGAGCAGTTCTTC. Residues: CASSVVDGPYNEQFF.

This clonotype occurred a few times. The chain links TRBV12-3 or TRBV12-4 to TRBJ2-2, with D uncertain. This CDR3 has 12 residues. Trimming left V 8 bases short and J 3 bases short, with 7 bases between. The chain's CDR3 is CASDLYTGELFF. The CDR3 DNA follows: TGTGCCAGCGACCTATACACCGGGGAGCTGTTTTTT.

This clonotype came up a few times. This chain links TRBV9 with TRBJ2-7, with D unresolved. Trimming stripped 0 bases from V and 7 bases from J, with 14 bases between. The CDR3 length is 14 residues. Germline loops: CDR1 SGDLS, CDR2 YYNGEE. CDR3 coding DNA: TGTGCCAGCAGCGTAGAGCTGGTTCCTGGGGAGCAGTACTTC. Its protein is CASSVELVPGEQYF.

This clonotype has a handful of counts. This chain joins TRBV7-9 and TRBJ2-1; D possibly matches TRBD1 or TRBD2 (5 bases each). Trimming removed 1 base at V and 7 bases at J, with 14 bases between. There are 15 residues in the CDR3. CDR1 and CDR2 from the germline V gene are SEHNR and FQNEAQ (reference sequence). The CDR3 protein is CASSLGPGTGNEQFF. The CDR3 DNA follows: TGTGCCAGCAGCTTAGGTCCCGGGACGGGGAATGAGCAGTTCTTC.